A selection of T cell receptor beta chains follows, all from one sample in a study of response to subunit inactivated influenza vaccine. TCRdb processed the RT-PCR reads anew with MiXCR; each CDR3 protein has one entry. The sample includes about 540,000 distinct CDR3 sequences, approximately 24% of them seen just once. A further study also used this sample, focusing on T cells expressing NK-cell markers.

This material consisted of CD4+ T cells sorted from PBMCs, taken approximately 12 days after vaccination. The receptors stem from a man in his fifties or sixties who received an inactivated influenza vaccine. CDR3s include the opening cysteine and the closing phenylalanine or tryptophan. D genes are given only for firm matches. Rows give clone size only sometimes, using once, few, many, or a class for an expanded clone.

d_call	v_call	clone_size	j_call	cdr3_length	cdr3_aa	cdr3_nt
NA	TRBV28	NA	TRBJ1-1	15	CASSSPGGRNTEAFF	TGTGCCAGCAGCTCACCGGGGGGGCGGAACACTGAAGCTTTCTTT
TRBD1	TRBV7-2	many	TRBJ1-2	14	CASSFDRANYGYTF	TGTGCCAGCAGCTTCGACAGGGCTAACTATGGCTACACCTTC
TRBD1	TRBV11-2	few	TRBJ2-3	14	CASSLADRRDTQYF	TGTGCCAGCAGCTTAGCGGACAGGAGGGATACGCAGTATTTT
NA	TRBV20-1	NA	TRBJ2-4	13	CSGMTTRRAIQYF	TGCAGTGGAATGACGACCCGCAGGGCCATTCAGTACTTC
TRBD2	TRBV28	few	TRBJ2-3	17	CASSSRGLAGGEDTQYF	TGTGCCAGCAGTTCAAGAGGACTAGCGGGAGGTGAAGATACGCAGTATTTT
TRBD2	TRBV7-9	many	TRBJ2-1	16	CASSTYGGGDYNEQFF	TGTGCCAGCAGCACCTATGGCGGGGGGGATTACAATGAGCAGTTCTTC
TRBD1	TRBV19	NA	TRBJ1-5	16	CASSTINRGWDQPQHF	TGTGCCAGTAGTACCATCAACAGGGGGTGGGATCAGCCCCAGCATTTT
TRBD2	TRBV6-2/TRBV6-3	few	TRBJ2-3	16	CASSYSGGSLTDTQYF	TGTGCCAGCAGTTACTCCGGGGGGAGCCTCACAGATACGCAGTATTTT
TRBD1	TRBV18	NA	TRBJ2-5	16	CASSRSRTGGSETQYF	TGTGCCAGCTCACGGTCCAGGACAGGGGGCTCTGAGACCCAGTACTTC
NA	TRBV4-2	NA	TRBJ2-5	17	CASSQAPRGGSRETQYF	TGTGCCAGCAGCCAGGCCCCCCGCGGAGGGTCCAGAGAGACCCAGTACTTC
NA	TRBV7-7	few	TRBJ2-5	16	CASSVGDAILQETQYF	TGTGCTAGCAGCGTAGGGGATGCGATACTCCAAGAGACCCAGTACTTC
TRBD1	TRBV5-1	NA	TRBJ2-3	14	CASRYGQGSDTQYF	TGCGCCAGCAGATATGGACAGGGCTCAGATACGCAGTATTTT
TRBD1	TRBV18	NA	TRBJ2-2	16	CASSPPDRVHTGELFF	TGTGCCAGCTCACCACCGGACAGGGTCCACACCGGGGAGCTGTTTTTT
TRBD1	TRBV7-2	NA	TRBJ2-5	15	CASSMGDSFQETQYF	TGTGCCAGCAGCATGGGGGACAGTTTCCAAGAGACCCAGTACTTC
TRBD2	TRBV6-6	few	TRBJ2-4	13	CASILAGGGIQYF	TGTGCCAGCATTCTAGCGGGAGGAGGGATTCAGTACTTC
NA	TRBV11-1	NA	TRBJ1-1	14	CASNPFTLDTEAFF	TGTGCCAGCAACCCATTTACGTTGGACACTGAAGCTTTCTTT
NA	TRBV27	few	TRBJ2-1	15	CASSFQGGPYNEQFF	TGTGCCAGCAGTTTTCAAGGCGGGCCCTACAATGAGCAGTTCTTC
NA	TRBV15	few	TRBJ2-7	17	CATSRELWSPHSYEQYF	TGTGCCACCAGCAGAGAGCTGTGGTCTCCCCACTCCTACGAGCAGTACTTC
TRBD1	TRBV2	NA	TRBJ1-5	19	CASRGRDRRMVSGNQPQHF	TGTGCCAGCAGGGGCCGGGACAGGAGGATGGTTAGTGGCAATCAGCCCCAGCATTTT
TRBD1	TRBV7-2	few	TRBJ1-1	13	CASSLTGRGEAFF	TGTGCCAGCAGCTTGACAGGGCGGGGTGAAGCTTTCTTT
TRBD2	TRBV12-3/TRBV12-4	NA	TRBJ2-5	11	CASSKLAGQYF	TGTGCCAGCAGCAAGCTAGCGGGACAGTACTTC
TRBD1	TRBV20-1	few	TRBJ1-1	14	CSARDYRGGTEAFF	TGCAGTGCTAGAGACTACAGGGGAGGAACTGAAGCTTTCTTT
TRBD1	TRBV5-1	NA	TRBJ2-2	13	CASSGGQVGELFF	TGCGCCAGCAGCGGAGGACAGGTCGGGGAGCTGTTTTTT
TRBD2	TRBV7-6	NA	TRBJ2-7	18	CASSLPQGREAGVHEQYF	TGTGCCAGCAGCTTACCCCAGGGAAGGGAAGCGGGGGTTCACGAGCAGTACTTC
TRBD2	TRBV12-3/TRBV12-4	NA	TRBJ2-5	16	CASSLSSGGRGETQYF	TGTGCCAGCAGTCTAAGTAGCGGGGGCCGAGGGGAGACCCAGTACTTC
NA	TRBV7-6	NA	TRBJ2-1	13	CASSLRLEGEQFF	TGTGCCAGCAGCTTAAGACTAGAGGGTGAGCAGTTCTTC
NA	TRBV2	NA	TRBJ2-1	13	CASNIFLDNEQFF	TGTGCCAGCAATATTTTTTTAGACAATGAGCAGTTCTTC
NA	TRBV5-1	few	TRBJ2-2	15	CASSLGAEVPGELFF	TGCGCCAGCAGCTTGGGTGCAGAGGTGCCCGGGGAGCTGTTTTTT
NA	TRBV7-8	many	TRBJ2-7	16	CASSSTIRAGSYEQYF	TGTGCCAGCAGCTCAACCATACGGGCGGGCTCCTACGAGCAGTACTTC
NA	TRBV14	NA	TRBJ2-2	16	CASSAGTFRATGELFF	TGTGCCAGCAGCGCAGGCACTTTCAGGGCCACCGGGGAGCTGTTTTTT
NA	TRBV11-3	NA	TRBJ2-1	14	CASSLGDAGNEQFF	TGTGCCAGCAGCTTAGGAGACGCCGGGAATGAGCAGTTCTTC
NA	TRBV4-3	NA	TRBJ1-2	14	CASSQVSGKEGYTF	TGCGCCAGCAGCCAAGTCTCGGGAAAGGAGGGCTACACCTTC
TRBD1	TRBV23-1	NA	TRBJ2-6	19	CASSPRGQGVRTGANVLTF	TGCGCCAGCAGTCCCCGCGGACAGGGGGTCCGAACTGGGGCCAACGTCCTGACTTTC
NA	TRBV20-1	NA	TRBJ2-3	14	CSADSLFSTDTQYF	TGCAGTGCCGACAGCCTCTTTAGCACAGATACGCAGTATTTT
NA	TRBV28	NA	TRBJ2-1	13	CASTGPAKGQEFF	TGTGCCAGCACAGGACCGGCAAAGGGGCAGGAGTTCTTC
NA	TRBV5-1	NA	TRBJ1-1	13	CANRQRSSTEAFF	TGCGCCAACCGTCAGCGGAGCAGTACTGAAGCTTTCTTT
NA	TRBV5-1	NA	TRBJ2-3	16	CASSRNGQGGTDTQYF	TGCGCCAGCAGCCGGAACGGACAGGGAGGGACAGATACGCAGTATTTT
NA	TRBV12-3/TRBV12-4	NA	TRBJ1-3	16	CASSSWDTASGNTIYF	TGTGCCAGCAGTAGCTGGGACACCGCCTCTGGAAACACCATATATTTT
TRBD1	TRBV5-1	many	TRBJ2-1	14	CASSLWTGDNEQFF	TGCGCCAGCAGCTTGTGGACAGGCGACAATGAGCAGTTCTTC
TRBD1	TRBV10-3	NA	TRBJ2-5	15	CAISAGQGNAETQYF	TGTGCCATCAGTGCGGGACAGGGAAACGCTGAGACCCAGTACTTC
NA	TRBV28	NA	TRBJ2-3	15	CASSSWTLSTDTQYF	TGTGCCAGCAGTTCCTGGACCCTCAGCACAGATACGCAGTATTTT
NA	TRBV6-2/TRBV6-3	NA	TRBJ2-3	12	CASPRPPDTQYF	TGTGCCAGCCCACGACCCCCAGATACGCAGTATTTT
TRBD2	TRBV27	NA	TRBJ2-3	17	CASSRAGTVFVTDTQYF	TGTGCCAGCAGTAGAGCGGGGACCGTCTTTGTCACAGATACGCAGTATTTT
NA	TRBV19	NA	TRBJ2-1	15	CASSIVRGSTNEQFF	TGTGCCAGTAGTATAGTTAGGGGTTCGACCAATGAGCAGTTCTTC
TRBD1	TRBV3-1	NA	TRBJ2-1	15	CASSPLRTGRNEQFF	TGTGCCAGCAGCCCCTTACGGACAGGGCGAAATGAGCAGTTCTTC
NA	TRBV12-3/TRBV12-4	NA	TRBJ2-4	14	CASSLDSAKNIQYF	TGTGCCAGCAGTTTAGACTCGGCCAAAAACATTCAGTACTTC
NA	TRBV28	NA	TRBJ2-1	17	CASSFPRGAGGEVEQFF	TGTGCCAGCAGTTTCCCGCGGGGCGCAGGGGGAGAGGTTGAGCAGTTCTTC
NA	TRBV12-3/TRBV12-4	few	TRBJ2-1	16	CASSPRGARLYNEQFF	TGTGCCAGCAGCCCACGGGGGGCTCGGCTCTACAATGAGCAGTTCTTC
NA	TRBV3-1	few	TRBJ2-1	15	CASSHETRSFNEQFF	TGTGCCAGCAGCCACGAAACCCGGAGCTTCAATGAGCAGTTCTTC
NA	TRBV3-1	NA	TRBJ1-6	12	CASSPGLWPLHF	TGTGCCAGCAGCCCAGGCCTGTGGCCCCTCCACTTT
NA	TRBV28	NA	TRBJ2-1	13	CASSTTSNGEQFF	TGTGCCAGCAGCACTACTAGCAATGGTGAGCAGTTCTTC
TRBD1	TRBV29-1	once	TRBJ2-3	13	CSAFKGAVDTQYF	TGCAGCGCCTTTAAGGGGGCCGTAGATACGCAGTATTTT
NA	TRBV9	once	TRBJ1-1	16	CASSVASQGGNTEAFF	TGTGCCAGCAGCGTAGCTAGCCAGGGCGGTAACACTGAAGCTTTCTTT
NA	TRBV9	NA	TRBJ2-4	17	CASSVDLGGASKNIQYF	TGTGCCAGCAGCGTAGATTTGGGGGGCGCTTCCAAAAACATTCAGTACTTC
TRBD2	TRBV20-1	many	TRBJ2-3	15	CSARGLAGITDTQYF	TGCAGTGCACGAGGCCTAGCGGGAATCACAGATACGCAGTATTTT